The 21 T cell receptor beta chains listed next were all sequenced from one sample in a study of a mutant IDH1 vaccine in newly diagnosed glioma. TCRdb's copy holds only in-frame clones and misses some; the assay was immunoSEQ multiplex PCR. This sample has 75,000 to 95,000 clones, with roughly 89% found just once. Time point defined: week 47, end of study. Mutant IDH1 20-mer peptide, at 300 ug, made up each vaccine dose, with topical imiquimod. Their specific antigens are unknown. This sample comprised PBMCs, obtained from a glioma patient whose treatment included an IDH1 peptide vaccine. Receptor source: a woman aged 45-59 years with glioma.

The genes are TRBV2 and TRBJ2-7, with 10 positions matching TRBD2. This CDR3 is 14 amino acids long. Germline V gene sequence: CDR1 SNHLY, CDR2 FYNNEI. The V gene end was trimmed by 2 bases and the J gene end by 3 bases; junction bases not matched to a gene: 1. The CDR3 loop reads CASSETSGNYEQYF. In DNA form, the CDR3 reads TGTGCCAGCAGTGAAACTAGCGGGAACTACGAGCAGTACTTC.

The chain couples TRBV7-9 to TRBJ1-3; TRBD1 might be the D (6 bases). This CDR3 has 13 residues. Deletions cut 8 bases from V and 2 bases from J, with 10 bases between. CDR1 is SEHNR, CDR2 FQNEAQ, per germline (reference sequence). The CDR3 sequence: CASGGGPGNTIYF. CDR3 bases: TGTGCCAGCGGCGGGGGGCCTGGAAACACCATATATTTT.

As DNA, the CDR3 is TGTGCCAGCAGTGAAGCCCCTTCCAAAGCTTTCTTT. This translates into CASSEAPSKAFF. The rearrangement joins TRBV2 to TRBJ1-1; no clear D gene. Trimming took 0 bases from V and 9 from J, leaving 8 bases between them. This CDR3 has 12 amino acids. Germline V lookup: CDR1 SNHLY, CDR2 FYNNEI.

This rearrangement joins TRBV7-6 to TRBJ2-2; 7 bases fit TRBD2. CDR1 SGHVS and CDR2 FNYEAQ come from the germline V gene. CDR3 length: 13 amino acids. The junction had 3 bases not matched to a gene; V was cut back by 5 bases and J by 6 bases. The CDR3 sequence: CASSAGLAGELFF. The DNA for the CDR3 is TGTGCCAGCAGCGCAGGACTAGCCGGGGAGCTGTTTTTT.

The CDR3 DNA follows: TGTGCCAGCAGCCCTAGATGGGGGGTTAGCTCCTACGAGCAGTACTTC. Residues: CASSPRWGVSSYEQYF. The chain links TRBV9 to TRBJ2-7; weak D call: TRBD2 (6 bases). Germline V gene sequence: CDR1 SGDLS, CDR2 YYNGEE. Trimming stripped 4 bases from V and 0 bases from J, with 17 bases between. The CDR3 loop spans 16 amino acids.

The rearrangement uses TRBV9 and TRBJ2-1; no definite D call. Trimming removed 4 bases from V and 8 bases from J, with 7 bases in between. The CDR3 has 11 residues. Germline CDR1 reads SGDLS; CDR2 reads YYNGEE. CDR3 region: CASSIEDEQFF. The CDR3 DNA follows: TGTGCCAGCAGCATTGAAGATGAGCAGTTCTTC.

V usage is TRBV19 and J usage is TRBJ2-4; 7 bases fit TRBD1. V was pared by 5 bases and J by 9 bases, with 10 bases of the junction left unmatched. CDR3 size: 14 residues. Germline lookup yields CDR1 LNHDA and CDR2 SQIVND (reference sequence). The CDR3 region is CASSPGTARGIQYF. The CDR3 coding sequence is TGTGCCAGTAGTCCAGGGACAGCCAGGGGCATTCAGTACTTC.

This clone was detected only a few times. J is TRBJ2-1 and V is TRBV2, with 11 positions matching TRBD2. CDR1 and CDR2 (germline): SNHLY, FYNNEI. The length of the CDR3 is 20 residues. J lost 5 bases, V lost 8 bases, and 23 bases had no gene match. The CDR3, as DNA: TGTGCCAGCCCCACTACTAGCGGGAGAGCGTCCAGGTGGGGCCACAATGAGCAGTTCTTC. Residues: CASPTTSGRASRWGHNEQFF.

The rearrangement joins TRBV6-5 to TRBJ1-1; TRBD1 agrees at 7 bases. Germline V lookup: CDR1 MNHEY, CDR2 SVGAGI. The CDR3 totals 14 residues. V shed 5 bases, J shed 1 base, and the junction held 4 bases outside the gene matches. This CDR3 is CASSRRTGNTEAFF. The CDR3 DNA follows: TGTGCCAGCAGTCGAAGGACAGGGAACACTGAAGCTTTCTTT.

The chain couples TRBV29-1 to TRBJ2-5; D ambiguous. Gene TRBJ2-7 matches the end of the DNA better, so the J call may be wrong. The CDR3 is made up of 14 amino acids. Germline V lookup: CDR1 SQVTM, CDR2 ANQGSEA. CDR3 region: CSVAPLGTFYEQYF. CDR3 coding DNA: TGCAGCGTTGCCCCTTTGGGCACGTTTTACGAGCAGTACTTC.

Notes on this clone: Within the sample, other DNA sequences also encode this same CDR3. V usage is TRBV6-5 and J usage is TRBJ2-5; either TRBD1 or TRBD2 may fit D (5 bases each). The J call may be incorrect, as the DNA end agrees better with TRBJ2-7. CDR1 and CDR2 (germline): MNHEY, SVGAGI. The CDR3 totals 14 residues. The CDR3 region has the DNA TGTGCCAGCAGATTTGGGGACGGCACCTACGAGCAGTACTTC. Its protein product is CASRFGDGTYEQYF.

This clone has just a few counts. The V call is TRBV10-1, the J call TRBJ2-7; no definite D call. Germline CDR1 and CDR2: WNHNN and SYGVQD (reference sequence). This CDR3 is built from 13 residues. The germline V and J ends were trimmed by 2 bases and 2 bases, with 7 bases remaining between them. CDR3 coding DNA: TGCGCCAGCAGTGAGAGGATAACCTACGAGCAGTACTTC. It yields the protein CASSERITYEQYF.

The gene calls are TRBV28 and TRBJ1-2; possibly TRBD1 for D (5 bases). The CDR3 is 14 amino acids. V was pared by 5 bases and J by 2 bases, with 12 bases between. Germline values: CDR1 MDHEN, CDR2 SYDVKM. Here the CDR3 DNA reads TGTGCCAGCAGTACCACGGGGACGAACTATGGCTACACCTTC. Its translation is CASSTTGTNYGYTF.

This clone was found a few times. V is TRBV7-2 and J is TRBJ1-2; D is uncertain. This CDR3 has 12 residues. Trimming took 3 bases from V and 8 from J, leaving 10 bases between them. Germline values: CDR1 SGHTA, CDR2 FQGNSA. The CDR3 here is CASSFPTGGYTF. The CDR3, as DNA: TGTGCCAGCAGCTTCCCCACGGGCGGCTACACCTTC.

The CDR3 reads CAWSDPGAGQETQYF. The DNA for the CDR3 is TGTGCCTGGAGTGACCCAGGGGCAGGCCAAGAGACCCAGTACTTC. V and J are TRBV30 and TRBJ2-5, with D perhaps TRBD1 (6 bases). Trimming removed 1 base at V and 1 base at J, with 13 bases between. The CDR3 runs 15 residues. Looked up from germline, CDR1 is GTSNPN and CDR2 is SVGIG (reference sequence).

CDR3 bases: TGTGCCAGCAGTTCCACCCAGCGGGTCACCGGGGAGCTGTTTTTT. Translation: CASSSTQRVTGELFF. The rearrangement links TRBV6-6 to TRBJ2-2, with D perhaps TRBD2 (6 bases). This CDR3 has 15 amino acids. CDR1 MNHNY and CDR2 SVGAGI come from the germline V gene (reference sequence). Trimming stripped 4 bases from V and 4 bases from J, with 13 bases between.

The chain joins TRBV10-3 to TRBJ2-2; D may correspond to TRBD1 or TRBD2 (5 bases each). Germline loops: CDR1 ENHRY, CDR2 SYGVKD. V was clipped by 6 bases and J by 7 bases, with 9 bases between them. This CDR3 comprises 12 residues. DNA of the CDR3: TGTGCCATCAGAGGGGACGGCGGGGAGCTGTTTTTT. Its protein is CAIRGDGGELFF.

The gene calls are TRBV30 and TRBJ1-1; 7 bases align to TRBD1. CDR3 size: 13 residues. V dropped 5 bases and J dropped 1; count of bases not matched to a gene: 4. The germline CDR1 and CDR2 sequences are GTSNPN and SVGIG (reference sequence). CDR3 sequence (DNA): TGTGCCTGGGAGACAGGGAGGAACACTGAAGCTTTCTTT. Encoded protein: CAWETGRNTEAFF.

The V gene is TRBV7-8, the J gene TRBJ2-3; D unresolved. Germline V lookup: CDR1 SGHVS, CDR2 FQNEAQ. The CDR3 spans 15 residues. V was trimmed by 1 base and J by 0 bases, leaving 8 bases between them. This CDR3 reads CASSLDPRSTDTQYF. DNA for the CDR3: TGTGCCAGCAGCTTAGATCCTAGAAGCACAGATACGCAGTATTTT. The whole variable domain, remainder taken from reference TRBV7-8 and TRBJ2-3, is GAGVSQSPRYKVAKRGQDVALRCDPISGHVSLFWYQQALGQGPEFLTYFQNEAQLDKSGLPSDRFFAERPEGSVSTLKIQRTQQEDSAVYLCASSLDPRSTDTQYFGPGTRLTVL.

The CDR3 DNA reads TGTGCCAGCAGTTCGACAATGAACTATGGCTACACCTTC. This gives the protein CASSSTMNYGYTF. This chain joins TRBV28 and TRBJ1-2; D remains unclear. Per the germline V gene, CDR1 is MDHEN and CDR2 is SYDVKM. The V end was cut by 4 bases, the J end by 2 bases, with 8 bases between. CDR3 size: 13 residues.

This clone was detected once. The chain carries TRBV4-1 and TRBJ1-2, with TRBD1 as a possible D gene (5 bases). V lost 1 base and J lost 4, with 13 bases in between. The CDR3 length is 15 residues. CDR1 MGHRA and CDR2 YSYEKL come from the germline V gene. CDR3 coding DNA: TGCGCCAGCAGCCAAGTAGGGGAGGGATTCTATGGCTACACCTTC. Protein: CASSQVGEGFYGYTF.